The sequence of this TCR beta chain was determined in a study of shared clonotypes between healthy human individuals. Study conclusions and caveats: The generation probabilities recorded for non-shared clonotypes fell below those of clonotypes shared by all four donors.

In the case of this clone: The antigen remains undetermined.

Subsets obtained from CD4+ cells comprised CD45RA+ naive and CD45RA-negative memory cells. Clones were read by immunoSEQ multiplex PCR, and TCRdb kept only the in-frame ones, dropping some. This repertoire shows about 1 million clones, approximately 76% found once; its top ten account for less than 1.5%. The germline CDR1 and CDR2 sequences are SGHNT and YYREEE (reference sequence). The CDR3 is 16 residues long. V lost 0 bases and J 7 bases, leaving 14 bases between the germline ends. This chain connects TRBV5-4 to TRBJ1-6; D remains unclear. The sample consisted of memory CD4+ T cells sorted from blood. The subset was: CD45RA-negative fraction. This receptor was identified in a young man in good health. CDR3 sequence reads: CASSLDPGLSNSPLHF. DNA for the CDR3: TGTGCCAGCAGCTTGGATCCAGGTCTATCAAATTCACCCCTCCACTTT.